Sequencing of this T cell receptor beta chain was carried out in a study of blood T cell repertoires in COVID-19 (TCRdb year 2020). About the full investigation: Samples from collaborators originated in the United States, Italy and Spain and spanned both the acute and convalescent phases of COVID-19. The material from the prospective study consisted of cDNA or gDNA derived from T cells, B-cell-depleted T cells, or PBMCs. Subjects who had been exposed to COVID-19, were actively infected with it, or had recovered from it provided the deeply sampled blood TCRbeta repertoires that made up the dataset. The repertoires were made available in a free public database intended to serve as a resource for research on the immune response to SARS-CoV-2. Samples came from the ongoing ImmuneRACE study (first 160 participants) plus 1,254 subjects from 6 global collaborators. A de-identified subject ID, COVID-19 status, age in years and sex were almost always included in the sample metadata. Where available, HLA class I and class II types were obtained from metadata supplied by the sample provider rather than from assay-based typing.

In this sample, this clone turned up a few times. Its antigen is unknown. Qualities for individual bases were not recorded, and no much larger clone is one base off. TCRbeta CDR3 regions were amplified from genomic DNA by means of the immunoSEQ Assay, a bias-controlled multiplex PCR. Per the original workflow: The number of nucleated cells in each sample was estimated by amplification of reference gene primers within the assay. To quantify the absolute abundance of each unique TCRbeta CDR3 rearrangement, sequence reads were collapsed and filtered. For each sample, productive Simpson clonality was calculated as the square root of Simpson's diversity index over productive rearrangements. TCRdb obtained this table from immuneACCESS and retained in-frame rearrangements with V and J assigned. These tables miss some clones; where compared with another copy, unresolved V genes account for less than half of the shortfall, and the remainder is unexplained. V and J calls and clone size are given by that table; D and trimming were obtained from the DNA. The sample table lists around 220,000 clones, around 82% of them with a count of one. The ten largest clones take up roughly 4.6% of the sample.

Collaborating institutions collected whole blood in K2EDTA tubes following their own protocols. For TCRbeta analysis, collaborator samples were shipped as frozen whole blood, as isolated PBMCs, or as DNA extracted from either sample type. Here is what the overall study found, with its caveats: The quantity of clinical and demographic metadata differed by source and by participant and was supplied without curation.

Inclusive of the bounding cysteine and phenylalanine, the CDR3 is 14 residues long. The sequence is cut down to CDR3 DNA, 42 bases in frame from base 1. V lost 5 bases and J lost 5 bases, and the count of bases not matched to a germline gene is 6. Reading the germline V gene (reference sequence) gives CDR1 LNHDA and CDR2 SQIVND. This chain is built from TRBV19 and TRBJ2-7, with 10 bases matching TRBD1. The source is a woman of 80 years or more with active or convalescent COVID-19. The specimen was peripheral blood. The CDR3 in this case is CASSPGTGVNEQYF. The nucleotide sequence is given as TGTGCCAGTAGTCCCGGGACAGGGGTTAACGAGCAGTACTTC.